This T cell receptor beta chain emerged from a study of cytomegalovirus exposure and HLA in healthy donors. Overall study results and limits: In a later analysis, TCR beta V- and J-gene trimming was associated with a missense DCLRE1C variant. CMV serostatus was the sole immune exposure information available.

The study ran its PCR with 60 Vbeta and 13 Jbeta primers. Clones were read by immunoSEQ multiplex PCR, and TCRdb kept only the in-frame ones, dropping some. This sample has around 100,000 clones, with about 70% found just once. A remark on this clone: Its antigen is as yet unknown.

Trimming took off 4 bases at V and 2 bases at J, with 12 bases between the two ends. This CDR3 is built from 15 residues. Germline V gives CDR1 MGHRA, CDR2 YSYEKL. This receptor was identified in a man aged 45-65 years in good health and CMV-seropositive. V and J are TRBV4-1 and TRBJ1-3; D is unresolved. The specimen was PBMCs. CDR3 bases: TGCGCCAGCAGCCCAGCGGAAATACCTGGAAACACCATATATTTT. Encoded protein: CASSPAEIPGNTIYF.